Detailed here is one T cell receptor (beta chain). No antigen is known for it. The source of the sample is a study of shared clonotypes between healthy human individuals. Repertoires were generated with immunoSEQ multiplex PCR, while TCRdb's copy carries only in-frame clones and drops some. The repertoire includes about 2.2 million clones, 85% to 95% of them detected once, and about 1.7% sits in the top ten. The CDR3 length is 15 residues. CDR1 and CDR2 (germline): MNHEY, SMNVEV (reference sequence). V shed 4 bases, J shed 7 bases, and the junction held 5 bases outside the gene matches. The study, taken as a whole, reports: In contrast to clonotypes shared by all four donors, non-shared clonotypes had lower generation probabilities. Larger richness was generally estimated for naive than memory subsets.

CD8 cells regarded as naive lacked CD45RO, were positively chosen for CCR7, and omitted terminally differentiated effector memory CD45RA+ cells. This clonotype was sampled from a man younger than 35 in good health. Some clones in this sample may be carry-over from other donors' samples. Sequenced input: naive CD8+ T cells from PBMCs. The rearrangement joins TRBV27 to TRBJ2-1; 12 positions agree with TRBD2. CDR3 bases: TGTGCCAGCAGTTCGACTAGCGGGAGTCGGAATGAGCAGTTCTTC. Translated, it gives CASSSTSGSRNEQFF.